These 24 T cell receptor beta chains originate from one sample sequenced in a study of T cells in Graves' hyperthyroidism and ophthalmopathy. Amplification targeted TCR beta CDR3 regions from RNA transcripts. First-round RT-PCR targeting the TCR CDR3 was performed with the HTBI primer set. Each CDR3 protein is one row after TCRdb ran MiXCR on the multiplex PCR reads. The data show 550,000 to 650,000 distinct CDR3 sequences, approximately 13% seen once. The material sequenced was blood. These receptors came from a woman aged 25 to 39 with Graves' hyperthyroidism that later progressed to Graves' ophthalmopathy.

This clonotype was seen many times. The genes are TRBV9 and TRBJ2-1; 9 nucleotides match TRBD2. Trimming removed 2 bases from V and 4 bases from J; junction bases left unmatched: 4. Per germline, CDR1 SGDLS and CDR2 YYNGEE. The CDR3 runs 15 residues. The CDR3 region is CASSVERGAYNEQFF. Here the CDR3 DNA reads TGTGCCAGCAGCGTCGAGCGGGGGGCTTACAATGAGCAGTTCTTC.

This clonotype appeared many times. The chain links TRBV27 to TRBJ2-1; 9 bases fit TRBD2. This CDR3 has 19 residues. The J segment lost 2 bases and the V segment lost 0 bases, leaving 11 bases of the junction unmatched. Per germline, CDR1 MNHEY and CDR2 SMNVEV (reference sequence). Written as DNA, the CDR3 is TGTGCCAGCAGTTTATCGGCTAGCGGGAAATCCGAGGCCTACAATGAGCAGTTCTTC. Protein product: CASSLSASGKSEAYNEQFF.

This clonotype was picked up many times. J is TRBJ2-7 and V is TRBV5-6; the D is unclear. The CDR3 loop spans 13 amino acids. Germline V CDR1 and CDR2: SGHDT, YYEEEE. Trimming removed 0 bases at V and 1 base at J, with 5 bases between. CDR3 sequence: CASSLVGSYEQYF. The CDR3 DNA follows: TGTGCCAGCAGCTTGGTCGGGTCCTACGAGCAGTACTTC. Full variable domain (missing parts from reference TRBV5-6 and TRBJ2-7): DAGVTQSPTHLIKTRGQQVTLRCSPKSGHDTVSWYQQALGQGPQFIFQYYEEEERQRGNFPDRFSGHQFPNYSSELNVNALLLGDSALYLCASSLVGSYEQYFGPGTRLTVT.

This clonotype was observed many times. This chain connects TRBV30 to TRBJ2-7; D perhaps matches TRBD2 (5 bases). V was clipped by 2 bases and J by 1 base, with 15 bases between them. Germline values: CDR1 GTSNPN, CDR2 SVGIG (reference sequence). This CDR3 contains 15 residues. The CDR3 spells CAWSIERYLSYEQYF. The CDR3 nucleotides are TGTGCCTGGAGTATCGAGCGGTATCTTTCCTACGAGCAGTACTTC.

This clonotype has a count of ten or more. This chain links TRBV7-8 with TRBJ2-1; TRBD1 matches at 7 bases. CDR1 and CDR2 from the germline V gene are SGHVS and FQNEAQ. With 5 bases clipped from V and 7 bases from J, the junction kept 8 bases outside the gene matches. The CDR3 contains 14 residues. The CDR3 reads CASSLGGVWNEQFF. CDR3 bases: TGTGCCAGCAGCCTAGGGGGCGTTTGGAATGAGCAGTTCTTC.

This chain connects TRBV11-3 to TRBJ1-1; possible D gene TRBD1, 5 bases. The CDR3 is 15 amino acids. Germline V gene data show CDR1 as SGHNT and CDR2 as YENEEA. Trimming removed 2 bases at V and 3 bases at J, with 13 bases between. The CDR3 here is CASSLSQGADTEAFF. The CDR3 DNA is TGTGCCAGCAGCTTAAGCCAGGGAGCGGACACTGAAGCTTTCTTT.

V and J are TRBV5-1 and TRBJ2-7; 9 bases map to TRBD2. CDR3 size: 16 residues. From germline, CDR1 is SGHRS and CDR2 YFSETQ. V shed 4 bases, J shed 2 bases, and the junction held 10 bases outside the gene matches. The DNA of the CDR3 is TGCGCCAGCAGCCCCTCCATCAGCGGGAGGACCTACGAGCAGTACTTC. Translating it yields CASSPSISGRTYEQYF.

The rearrangement uses TRBV7-6 and TRBJ2-5, with D unclear. The CDR3 covers 15 residues. With 4 bases removed from V and 3 bases from J, the gap between germline ends came to 15 bases. In germline, CDR1 is SGHVS, CDR2 FNYEAQ. CDR3 amino acids: CASSSRVPREETQYF. The DNA of the CDR3 is TGTGCCAGCAGCTCCCGGGTCCCAAGGGAAGAGACCCAGTACTTC.

With regard to this clonotype: This sequence may be a read error, since a much larger clone differs from it by one base. The CDR3 here is CAGGKGQATDGYTF. CDR3 nucleotides: TGTGCCGGCGGCAAGGGACAGGCCACCGATGGCTACACCTTC. The chain is built from TRBV28 and TRBJ1-2, with 8 bases fitting TRBD1. The CDR3 has 14 amino acids. In germline, CDR1 is MDHEN, CDR2 SYDVKM. J lost 6 bases, V lost 11 bases, and 14 bases had no gene match.

A word on this clonotype: Since a much larger clone is just one base distant, this may be a read error. The genes are TRBV20-1 and TRBJ2-2; D is ambiguous. There are 12 residues in the CDR3. The germline gives CDR1 DFQATT, CDR2 SNEGSKA (reference sequence). The DNA for the CDR3 is TGCCGTGCTAGAGAGTGGGGCGGGGAGCTGTTTTTT. It specifies CRAREWGGELFF.

The sample holds many counts of this clonotype. The gene calls are TRBV30 and TRBJ1-4; the D gene is possibly TRBD1 (5 bases). V lost 1 base to trimming and J lost 8 bases, with 17 bases between them. Germline V gene lookup returns CDR1 GTSNPN and CDR2 SVGIG (reference sequence). CDR3 length: 15 residues. The CDR3 loop is CAWSAPGTVREKLFF. The CDR3 nucleotides read TGTGCCTGGAGTGCCCCCGGGACGGTTCGGGAAAAACTGTTTTTT. Full variable domain (remainder filled in from reference TRBV30 and TRBJ1-4): SQTIHQWPATLVQPVGSPLSLECTVEGTSNPNLYWYRQAAGRGLQLLFYSVGIGQISSEVPQNLSASRPQDRQFILSSKKLLLSDSGFYLCAWSAPGTVREKLFFGSGTQLSVL.

Details on this clonotype: A single base separates this from a much larger clone, so it may be a read error. The V and J genes are TRBV4-3 and TRBJ2-7; 10 nucleotides align to TRBD2. The germline V gene encodes CDR1 LGHNA and CDR2 YSLEER. The V segment lost 4 bases and the J segment 6 bases; nucleotides outside the gene matches: 9. The CDR3 covers 15 residues. The CDR3: CASSPDSAGGLEQYF. The CDR3 DNA follows: TGCGCCAGCAGCCCCGATTCAGCGGGGGGGCTCGAGCAGTACTTC.

This clonotype has at least ten counts. This chain connects TRBV28 to TRBJ1-4, with 7 bases fitting TRBD1. Germline CDR1 and CDR2: MDHEN and SYDVKM. CDR3 size: 15 residues. With V trimmed by 3 bases and J by 4 bases, 5 bases remained unmatched. The CDR3 DNA reads TGTGCCAGCAGTTTTACAGGGGCGGGTAATGAAAAACTGTTTTTT. It codes for CASSFTGAGNEKLFF.

This clonotype came up many times. J is TRBJ1-1 and V is TRBV12-3 or TRBV12-4, with TRBD1 matching 7 bases. V dropped 5 bases and J dropped 0; count of bases not matched to a gene: 3. The CDR3 spans 14 residues. The CDR3 spells CASSRQGMNTEAFF. CDR3 DNA sequence: TGTGCCAGCAGTCGACAGGGCATGAACACTGAAGCTTTCTTT.

Details on this clonotype: A much larger clone lies a single base off, so this may be a read error. The V call is TRBV20-1, the J call TRBJ2-1; no firm D call. V shed 3 bases and J shed 8 bases, with 20 bases lying between them. The V gene's germline CDR1 is DFQATT and CDR2 SNEGSKA (reference sequence). The CDR3 contains 15 residues. Here the CDR3 reads CSASPRLERYDEQFF. The CDR3 region has the DNA TGCAGTGCTAGTCCCCGACTGGAGAGGTACGATGAGCAGTTCTTC.

Note on this clonotype: Mismatch with germline at one junction end may stem from a read error. CDR3 residues: CACSPGTSGYNEQFF. DNA of the CDR3: TGTGCCTGCAGCCCAGGGACTAGCGGCTACAATGAGCAGTTCTTC. The gene calls are TRBV5-4 and TRBJ2-1; 11 nucleotides agree with TRBD2. The CDR3 spans 15 residues. In germline, CDR1 is SGHNT, CDR2 YYREEE (reference sequence).

Ten or more counts support this clonotype. The J gene is TRBJ2-3, the V gene TRBV24-1; tentatively, D is TRBD2 (5 bases). Germline values: CDR1 KGHDR, CDR2 SFDVKD. V was shortened by 9 bases and J by 6 bases, with 27 bases between the two germline ends. This CDR3 comprises 17 residues. The chain's CDR3 is CATGSGGWGLLLDTQYF. CDR3 bases: TGTGCCACCGGGAGCGGCGGATGGGGATTGTTATTGGATACGCAGTATTTT.

This clonotype was seen many times. This sequence joins TRBV7-9 and TRBJ1-6; D gene ambiguous. V was shortened by 6 bases and J by 5 bases, with 17 bases between the two germline ends. CDR1 and CDR2 (germline): SEHNR, FQNEAQ (reference sequence). The CDR3 extends over 16 amino acids. In nucleotides, the CDR3 is TGTGCCAGCAGATTACAGCAGCTTTCTAATAATTCACCCCTCCACTTT. Encoded protein: CASRLQQLSNNSPLHF.

This clonotype was seen ten or more times. This rearrangement joins TRBV20-1 to TRBJ2-2; D remains unclear. Germline loops: CDR1 DFQATT, CDR2 SNEGSKA (reference sequence). The CDR3 is 13 residues long. V lost 5 bases and J 0 bases, leaving 7 bases between the germline ends. CDR3 nucleotides: TGCAGTGCTTGGGGTCCGAACACCGGGGAGCTGTTTTTT. Translating it yields CSAWGPNTGELFF.

The table lists this clonotype with many counts. The chain is built from TRBV12-3 or TRBV12-4 and TRBJ1-3, with unresolved D. This CDR3 is built from 13 residues. The V end was cut by 4 bases, the J end by 3 bases, with 7 bases between. The CDR3, as DNA: TGTGCCAGCAGTTACGACATTGGAAACACCATATATTTT. This codes for CASSYDIGNTIYF.

This clonotype was seen at least ten times. This chain links TRBV12-3 or TRBV12-4 with TRBJ2-7; 10 nucleotides line up with TRBD1. With 5 bases clipped from V and 4 bases from J, the junction kept 8 bases outside the gene matches. The length of the CDR3 is 15 residues. The CDR3 region has the DNA TGTGCCAGCAGTACACCGGGACAGGGGTTATACGAGCAGTACTTC. Translating gives CASSTPGQGLYEQYF.

This clonotype was detected ten times or more. This chain joins TRBV10-3 and TRBJ1-3; maybe TRBD1 (6 bases). The CDR3 totals 14 residues. The germline gives CDR1 ENHRY, CDR2 SYGVKD. The V gene lost 3 bases and the J gene lost 2 bases, with 8 bases spanning the gap. DNA of the CDR3: TGTGCCATCAGTGAACCAGGGGCTGGAAACACCATATATTTT. This sequence encodes CAISEPGAGNTIYF.

The sample holds one count of this clonotype. The chain joins TRBV4-1 to TRBJ2-2; 12 bases line up with TRBD2. The CDR3 sequence is 14 residues long. V dropped 7 bases and J dropped 10; count of bases not matched to a gene: 7. The germline V gene encodes CDR1 MGHRA and CDR2 YSYEKL. CDR3 DNA sequence: TGCGCCAGCAAACGACTAGCGGGAGCGAAGGAGCTGTTTTTT. This translates into CASKRLAGAKELFF.

Many counts were recorded for this clonotype. The chain links TRBV28 to TRBJ1-2; tentatively, D is TRBD1 (6 bases). CDR3 length: 14 residues. Germline V gene data show CDR1 as MDHEN and CDR2 as SYDVKM. Trimming pared 7 bases from V and 4 bases from J, leaving 16 bases between. The CDR3 nucleotides read TGTGCCAGCAATACACCAGGGGTCCCCTATGGCTACACCTTC. This translates into CASNTPGVPYGYTF.